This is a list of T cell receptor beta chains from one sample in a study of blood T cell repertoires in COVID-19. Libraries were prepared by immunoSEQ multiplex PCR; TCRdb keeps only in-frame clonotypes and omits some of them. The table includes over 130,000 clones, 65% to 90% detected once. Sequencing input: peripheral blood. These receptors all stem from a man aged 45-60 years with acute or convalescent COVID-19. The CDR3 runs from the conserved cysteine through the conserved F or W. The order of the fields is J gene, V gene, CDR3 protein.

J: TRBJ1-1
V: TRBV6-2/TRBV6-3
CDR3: CASSSTDRGKVTEAFF

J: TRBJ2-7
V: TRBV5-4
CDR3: CASSSQTGAGEQYF

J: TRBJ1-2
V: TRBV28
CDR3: CASSAKGRYTF

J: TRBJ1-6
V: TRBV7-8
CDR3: CASSQRGPAISPLHF

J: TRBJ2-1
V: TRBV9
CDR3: CASSVGGNYNEQFF

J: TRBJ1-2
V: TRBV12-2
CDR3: CASRLITGILSYGYTF

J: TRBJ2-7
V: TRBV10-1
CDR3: CASSESIGAYEQYF

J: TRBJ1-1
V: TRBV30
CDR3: CAGLRGRNTEAFF

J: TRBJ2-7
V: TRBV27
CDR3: CASSLSVRGSTYEQYF

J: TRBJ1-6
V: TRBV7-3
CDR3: CASSLDQGASPLHF

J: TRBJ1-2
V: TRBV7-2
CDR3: CASSLDRGPGYTF

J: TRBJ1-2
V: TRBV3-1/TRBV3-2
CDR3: CASSPRGTINGYTF

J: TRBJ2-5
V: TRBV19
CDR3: CASKGSGRATETQYF

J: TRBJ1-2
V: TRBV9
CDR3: CASRKFAGPYGYTF

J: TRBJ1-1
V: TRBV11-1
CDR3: CASSFRQGLTEAFF

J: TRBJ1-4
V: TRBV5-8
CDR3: CASTRVEGNRGEKLFF

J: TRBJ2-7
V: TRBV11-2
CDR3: CASSRGGYEQYF

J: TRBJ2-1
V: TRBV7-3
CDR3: CASSSPNRTSGAPRSLYNEQFF

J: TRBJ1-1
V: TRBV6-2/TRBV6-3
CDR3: CASSKRQVGNTEAFF

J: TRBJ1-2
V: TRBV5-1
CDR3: CASSLGQGEAYTF

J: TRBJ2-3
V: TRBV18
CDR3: CASSPRTGSTDTQYF

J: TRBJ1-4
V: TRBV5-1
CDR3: CASSVGQGRLTNEKLFF

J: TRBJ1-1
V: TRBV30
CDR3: CAGRRTEAFF

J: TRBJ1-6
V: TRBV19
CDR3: CASSSQGRRSPLHF

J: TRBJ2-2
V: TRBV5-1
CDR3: CASSARDRAGELFF

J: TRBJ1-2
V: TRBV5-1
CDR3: CASSLAQGAEGYTF

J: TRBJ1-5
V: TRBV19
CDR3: CASRGTGGYSNQPQHF

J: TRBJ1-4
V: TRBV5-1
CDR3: CASSPGQTANGEKLFF

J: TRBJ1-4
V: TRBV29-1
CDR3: CSAKTGPNEKLFF

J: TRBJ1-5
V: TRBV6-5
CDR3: CASSPRNRQGLTQHF

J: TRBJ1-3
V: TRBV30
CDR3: CAWSVYGERNTIYF

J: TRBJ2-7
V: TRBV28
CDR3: CASSSPGQSYEQYF

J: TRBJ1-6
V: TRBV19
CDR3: CASSIADYSPLHF

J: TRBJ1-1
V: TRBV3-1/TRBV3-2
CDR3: CASSPLGNTEAFF

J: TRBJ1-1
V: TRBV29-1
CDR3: CSVEDGDGNTEAFF

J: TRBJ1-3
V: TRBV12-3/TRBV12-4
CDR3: CASTLLRGNTIYF

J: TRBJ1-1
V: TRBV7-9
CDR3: CASSLLGTGGGTEAFF

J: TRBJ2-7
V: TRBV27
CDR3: CASSTLAGGTYEQYF

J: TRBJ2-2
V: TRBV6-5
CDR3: CASRQGAPGELFF

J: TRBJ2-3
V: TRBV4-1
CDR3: CASSQRTGGRGDTQYF

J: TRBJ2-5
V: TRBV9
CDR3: CASSVGGTKTTQYF

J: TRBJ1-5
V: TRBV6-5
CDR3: CAAGGAYSNQPQHF

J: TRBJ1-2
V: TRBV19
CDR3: CASGIRTANYGYTF

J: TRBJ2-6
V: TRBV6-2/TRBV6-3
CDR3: CASSHSPGKGPPDPSSGANVLTF

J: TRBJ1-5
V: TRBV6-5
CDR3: CASSLGGAGNQPQHF

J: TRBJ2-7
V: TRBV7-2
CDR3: CASSFGPWTDPYEQYF

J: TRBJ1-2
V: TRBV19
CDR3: CASSIDRFATVGANYGYTF

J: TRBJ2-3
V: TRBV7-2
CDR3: CASSLGLAGGSSTDTQYF

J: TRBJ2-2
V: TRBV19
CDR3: CASSMGQSVGELFF

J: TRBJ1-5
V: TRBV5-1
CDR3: CASSRTGREPQHF

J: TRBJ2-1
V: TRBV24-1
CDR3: CATGGERVDNEQFF

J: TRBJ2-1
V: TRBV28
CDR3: CASSYGLAGVSEQFF

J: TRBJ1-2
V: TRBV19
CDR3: CASSMGLAYGYTF